Sequencing of this T cell receptor (beta chain) was carried out in a study of T cell repertoires in cytomegalovirus infection. Study-level information: Selected CMV epitopes included recently identified HLA-C-restricted ones as well as well-studied HLA-B-restricted ones. CMV infection and matching HLA type were both indicated by public TCR beta signatures. Overall study results and limits: Summed frequency of public TCR beta families distinguished CMV carriers with the relevant HLA. Predominance within the ex vivo response was attributable to HLA-C-restricted CMV-specific TCR beta clonotypes.

In this sample, this clonotype turned up a few times. Its antigen remains unidentified. TCRdb analysed the reads with MiXCR anew, one entry per CDR3 protein. The repertoire holds about 900,000 distinct CDR3 sequences, with 31% as singletons. Trimming removed 6 bases from V and 5 bases from J; junction bases left unmatched: 4. The CDR3 runs 14 residues. Germline lookup yields CDR1 LGHNA and CDR2 YSLEER. The sequences come from cultured CD8+ T cells from PBMCs, collected from culture after CMV antigen stimulation. The chain couples TRBV4-3 to TRBJ2-2; 9 bases align to TRBD1. This sequence was found in a human donor in good health (CMV status not recorded). Some clones in this sample may be carry-over from other donors' samples. CDR3 loop: CASRRQGVTGELFF. CDR3 nucleotide sequence: TGCGCCAGCAGGAGACAGGGGGTTACCGGGGAGCTGTTTTTT.